The T cell receptor (beta chain) under discussion was sequenced for a study of vaccination and CD4 T cells after COVID-19. Overall study: The post-vaccine samples came a median approximately 70 days after dose two (range 14 to 241).

Treatment specified: roughly 10-day PBMC culture with coronavirus spike peptide pools or control peptides (ViraFEST assay). The Oncomine TCR Beta short-read assay was what sequenced the DNA obtained from cultured CD4+ T cells. Using its own MiXCR run on the PCR reads, TCRdb lists one record per CDR3 protein. The repertoire has fewer than 10,000 distinct CDR3 sequences, around 60% of them found once; the top ten carry about a sixth. Concerning this clonotype: Its antigen remains unidentified.

The sequence was obtained from a human donor with COVID-19. This specimen was cultured CD4+ T cells from blood, taken after SARS-CoV-2 vaccination.

The CDR3: CASSFLLRGQGGYTF. The CDR3 region has the DNA TGTGCCAGCAGCTTTCTCCTCCGGGGACAGGGGGGCTACACCTTC. The chain employs TRBV5-6 and TRBJ1-2; 10 nucleotides align to TRBD1. This CDR3 has 15 residues. V lost 2 bases and J lost 8; bases outside the gene matches: 9. Germline CDR1 and CDR2: SGHDT and YYEEEE.